The clone carrying this T cell receptor beta chain has only a few counts. This record comes from a study of shared clonotypes between healthy human individuals. Here immunoSEQ multiplex PCR was the method, and the copy in TCRdb shows in-frame clones only, minus some. Here the sample spans 1.5 million to 2.5 million clones, about 95% being singletons. Germline values: CDR1 SGHRS, CDR2 YFSETQ. V lost 3 bases and J lost 2, with 14 bases in between. The CDR3 consists of 15 residues. Naive CD8 cells comprised CD45RO-negative, CCR7-positively selected cells, excluding terminally differentiated effector memory CD45RA+ cells.

V is TRBV5-1 and J is TRBJ1-1; the D is unclear. Sequences were obtained from naive CD8+ T cells sorted from blood. This TCR derives from a man between 18 and 29 years old in good health. This chain's CDR3 is CASSSPLGFNTEAFF. DNA of the CDR3: TGCGCCAGCAGCTCCCCTTTGGGATTCAACACTGAAGCTTTCTTT.